The 9 T cell receptor beta chains below were found in one sample sequenced in a study of T-cell reconstitution after alpha-beta-depleted transplantation in children (dated by TCRdb to 2016 to 2017). Libraries came from PCR. The run used an Illumina HiSeq 2500. TCR library preparation used molecular barcoding, with unique molecular identifiers applied to normalize quantification of the TCRbeta repertoire. TCRdb redid the processing of the public reads, applying fastp at Q25 and MiXCR, and retained in-frame beta chains. Identical CDR3 proteins give one entry, which carries the most common genes and DNA. The sample table lists 490,000 or so distinct CDR3 sequences, under 15% of them with a count of one. 5% to 6% of the sample is taken by the ten largest. The sample consisted of PBMCs from the stem cell graft donor, taken from the stem cell graft. These TCRs come from a human donor who donated a stem cell graft to a child with combined immunodeficiency.

The chain has TRBV5-1 and TRBJ2-5, with D unclear. This CDR3 spans 14 amino acids. Germline CDR1 reads SGHRS; CDR2 reads YFSETQ. Deletions cut 1 base from V and 5 bases from J, with 12 bases between. The CDR3 loop is CASSLNMPPETQYF. The CDR3 nucleotides read TGCGCCAGCAGCTTGAACATGCCCCCGGAGACCCAGTACTTC.

This clonotype was seen repeatedly, ten times or more. This sequence joins TRBV27 and TRBJ2-7, with TRBD1 matching over 10 bases. This CDR3 spans 14 amino acids. V shed 6 bases, J shed 6 bases, and the junction held 8 bases outside the gene matches. The germline gives CDR1 MNHEY, CDR2 SMNVEV (reference sequence). CDR3 DNA sequence: TGTGCCAGCAGCCCCGGGACAGGGGCCGTCGAGCAGTACTTC. Translating gives CASSPGTGAVEQYF.

The chain carries TRBV5-1 and TRBJ2-3; 10 bases are a match to TRBD1. CDR1 is SGHRS and CDR2 is YFSETQ in the germline V gene. With 0 bases clipped from V and 0 bases from J, the junction kept 4 bases outside the gene matches. The CDR3 spans 17 residues. The CDR3 protein is CASSLEGTGASTDTQYF. The CDR3 coding sequence is TGCGCCAGCAGCTTGGAAGGGACAGGGGCCAGCACAGATACGCAGTATTTT.

In nucleotides, the CDR3 is TGTGCCAGCAGTGACGTATTTGGCTACACCTTC. It translates to CASSDVFGYTF. The rearrangement uses TRBV12-3 or TRBV12-4 and TRBJ1-2; D unresolved. V lost 5 bases and J 7 bases, leaving 8 bases between the germline ends. CDR3 length: 11 residues.

This clonotype was seen repeatedly, ten times or more. This chain links TRBV6-2 or TRBV6-3 with TRBJ2-1, with D hard to call. Per the germline V gene, CDR1 is MNHEY and CDR2 is SVGEGT. The V gene lost 2 bases and the J gene lost 10 bases, with 6 bases spanning the gap. CDR3 size: 11 residues. CDR3 sequence (DNA): TGTGCCAGCAGTTACAGCAGGGAGCAGTTCTTC. Translated, it gives CASSYSREQFF.

The rearrangement links TRBV12-3 or TRBV12-4 to TRBJ2-3, with TRBD1 identical over 8 bases. Germline trimming cut 5 bases from V and 7 bases from J; bases unmatched to any gene: 11. CDR3 length: 15 residues. The CDR3 reads CASSPRTGTIHTQYF. The CDR3 DNA sequence: TGTGCCAGCAGTCCAAGGACAGGGACCATCCATACGCAGTATTTT.

This clonotype has a count of ten or more. The chain joins TRBV6-1 to TRBJ2-2; TRBD2 aligns across 7 bases. The germline V gene has CDR1 MNHNS and CDR2 SASEGT. After removal of 6 bases from V and 0 bases from J, the junction contained 7 bases not matched to a gene. This CDR3 has 16 amino acids. CDR3 bases: TGTGCCAGCAGCCGTCCTGCGGGGGCGAACACCGGGGAGCTGTTTTTT. Translation gives CASSRPAGANTGELFF.

This clonotype was detected a few times. V usage is TRBV4-2 and J usage is TRBJ2-1; 13 nucleotides match TRBD2. The CDR3 has 18 residues. V shed 4 bases, J shed 3 bases, and the junction held 9 bases outside the gene matches. Looked up from germline, CDR1 is LGHNA and CDR2 is YNFKEQ. The CDR3 protein is CASSPTSGRVYGYNEQFF. DNA for the CDR3: TGTGCCAGCAGCCCTACTAGCGGGAGGGTGTATGGCTACAATGAGCAGTTCTTC.

The J gene is TRBJ1-6, the V gene TRBV29-1; weak D call: TRBD1 (5 bases). Per the germline V gene, CDR1 is SQVTM and CDR2 is ANQGSEA. V lost 5 bases and J 8 bases, leaving 19 bases between the germline ends. CDR3 length equals 15 residues. This CDR3 is CSVKTQVSEDSPLHF. The CDR3 region has the DNA TGCAGCGTTAAGACACAGGTCTCGGAGGATTCACCCCTCCACTTT.